Listed below are T cell receptor beta chains from one sample, sequenced in a study of shared clonotypes between healthy human individuals. This table comes from immunoSEQ multiplex PCR, and its TCRdb copy is limited to in-frame clones, with some not included. The sample holds about 710,000 clones, around 73% seen once. The sample comprised memory CD4+ T cells sorted from blood. Receptors originate from a woman under 40 in good health. The CDR3 runs from the conserved cysteine through the conserved F or W. The D gene is left open where the match is weak. Some rows have no size entry. The others give once, few or many, or a class for an expanded clone.

j_call d_call v_call clone_size cdr3_nt cdr3_aa
TRBJ2-7 . TRBV10-3 . TGTGCCATCAGCCCCACCGGGACACCGTCCGAGCAGTACTTC CAISPTGTPSEQYF
TRBJ1-5 TRBD1 TRBV6-1 . TGTGCCAGCAGTGAGGACAGGAGGAGCAATCAGCCCCAGCATTTT CASSEDRRSNQPQHF
TRBJ1-2 . TRBV28 . TGTGCCAGCAGCCTACAGGGCCTACTAGGTTACTATGGCTACACCTTC CASSLQGLLGYYGYTF
TRBJ2-7 . TRBV9 . TGTGCCAGCAGCGTCGGACTGACCGGCTACGAGCAGTACTTC CASSVGLTGYEQYF
TRBJ2-1 TRBD2 TRBV6-1 . TGTGCCAGCAGTGAAACCCTGACTAGCCCCTACAATGAGCAGTTCTTC CASSETLTSPYNEQFF
TRBJ1-2 TRBD1 TRBV2 once TGTGCCAGCAGGGACTCACAGGGGAACAACCTTCGTTATGGCTACACCTTC CASRDSQGNNLRYGYTF
TRBJ1-1 . TRBV6-1 . TGTGCCAGCAGTGAACAGTCGGGGGCCGGCACTGAAGCTTTCTTT CASSEQSGAGTEAFF
TRBJ2-5 TRBD1 TRBV30 few TGTGCCTGGAAACCGGGACAGGGCATTCAAGAGACCCAGTACTTC CAWKPGQGIQETQYF
TRBJ2-1 TRBD1 TRBV2 . TGTGCCAGTACAGGGGCAGTTTCCTACAATGAGCAGTTCTTC CASTGAVSYNEQFF
TRBJ2-1 TRBD2 TRBV7-8 . TGTGCCAGCTGTAAGATGAATTTAGGACTAGCGGGTTGGAATGAGCAGTTCTTC CASCKMNLGLAGWNEQFF
TRBJ2-7 . TRBV27 . TGTGCCAGCAGTTTAAGGGTCACAGGTCTCCCCTACGAGCAGTACTTC CASSLRVTGLPYEQYF
TRBJ2-3 TRBD2 TRBV9 . TGTGCCAGCAGCCCAAGCGGGAGAAGTCTTACAGATACGCAGTATTTT CASSPSGRSLTDTQYF
TRBJ1-1 . TRBV6-6 . TGTGCCAGCAGTGACGGCGTAGGCACTGAAGCTTTCTTT CASSDGVGTEAFF
TRBJ2-4 . TRBV10-2 . TGCGCCAGCAGTGATGGTGGCGCAGGCAAAAACATTCAGTACTTC CASSDGGAGKNIQYF
TRBJ2-1 . TRBV30 few TGTGCCGGACAGACGAGCTCCTACAATGAGCAGTTCTTC CAGQTSSYNEQFF
TRBJ2-1 TRBD2 TRBV19 once TGTGCCAGTAGTATGGGGACTAGCGGGAGGAGGGAGCAGTTCTTC CASSMGTSGRREQFF
TRBJ2-5 . TRBV4-1 . TGCGCCAGCAGCCAAGATGGAGGGGATCGGGAGACCCAGTACTTC CASSQDGGDRETQYF
TRBJ2-1 TRBD2 TRBV30 . TGTGCCTGGAGTGTAGTAGCGGGAAACAATGAGCAGTTCTTC CAWSVVAGNNEQFF
TRBJ2-3 TRBD2 TRBV2 . TGTGCCAGCAGTGGTGACGGGAGGTACACAGATACGCAGTATTTT CASSGDGRYTDTQYF
TRBJ1-3 TRBD1 TRBV7-9 . TGTGCCAGCAGCCCGGGACAGGCGGAGGGAAACACCATATATTTT CASSPGQAEGNTIYF
TRBJ2-4 TRBD2 TRBV28 . TGTGCCAGCAGTTTACCAGCGGGGGGGAACATTCAGTACTTC CASSLPAGGNIQYF
TRBJ2-5 . TRBV6-5 . TGTGCCAGCAGTTACGGGGGCGGACAAGAGACCCAGTACTTC CASSYGGGQETQYF
TRBJ2-1 TRBD2 TRBV7-8 . TGTGCCAGCAGCTTGGGTGTCAGCGGGAGAACGAGGAATGAGCAGTTCTTC CASSLGVSGRTRNEQFF
TRBJ1-4 . TRBV5-1 . TGCGCCAGCAGACTGACGACCGCGAGAATCGAAAAACTGTTTTTT CASRLTTARIEKLFF
TRBJ2-2 . TRBV5-1 . TGCGCCAGCAGCTTTGGCCCCAGCCATGCCGGGGAGCTGTTTTTT CASSFGPSHAGELFF
TRBJ1-5 . TRBV5-5 . TGTGCCAGCAGCTTGGGGCGGACAGATAGCAATCAGCCCCAGCATTTT CASSLGRTDSNQPQHF
TRBJ2-1 TRBD2 TRBV11-3 . TGTGCCAGCAGCGCAACTAGCGGAAGCTCCTACAATGAGCAGTTCTTC CASSATSGSSYNEQFF
TRBJ2-7 TRBD1 TRBV4-1 . TGCGCCAGCAGTCCAGCTGGACAGGGGGCCCACGAGCAGTACTTC CASSPAGQGAHEQYF
TRBJ1-1 . TRBV5-1 few TGCGCCAGCAGCGGCGGACACGAGGGGAACACTGAAGCTTTCTTT CASSGGHEGNTEAFF
TRBJ2-7 TRBD2 TRBV7-2 once TGTGCCAGCAGCCTAACTAGCGGCTCCTCCTACGAGCAGTACTTC CASSLTSGSSYEQYF
TRBJ1-1 TRBD1 TRBV6-1 once TGTGCCAGCAGTTTTACAGGGGCGCGGGACACTGAAGCTTTCTTT CASSFTGARDTEAFF
TRBJ2-1 TRBD2 TRBV5-1 . TGCGCCAGCAGCCAGACTAGCGGGAGCTACAATGAGCAGTTCTTC CASSQTSGSYNEQFF
TRBJ2-2 TRBD1 TRBV5-1 many TGCGCCAGCAGCTCCGGGACAGAGAACACCGGGGAGCTGTTTTTT CASSSGTENTGELFF